A single sample gave rise to the 13 T cell receptor beta chains below, sequenced in a study of response to subunit inactivated influenza vaccine. TCRdb ran MiXCR on the RT-PCR reads and lists one entry per CDR3 protein. The sample contains about 570,000 distinct CDR3 sequences, approximately 11% of which appear only once. The sample also formed part of further work on T cells expressing NK-cell markers. This second study says: UMIs were included in TCR beta cDNA generated by 5'RACE template switching.

Sequenced material: PBMCs from blood, taken on the day of vaccination. The receptors here all came from a man between 45 and 60 years old who received an inactivated influenza vaccine.

This clonotype came up a few times. This chain joins TRBV20-1 and TRBJ2-7; D may be TRBD1 (6 bases). Germline CDR1 is DFQATT and CDR2 is SNEGSKA (reference sequence). Trimming took off 3 bases at V and 6 bases at J, with 18 bases between the two ends. The CDR3 totals 14 residues. CDR3 in DNA: TGCAGTGCTAGCGCTCCCCAGGGGTATCGCGAGCAGTACTTC. As protein: CSASAPQGYREQYF.

V and J are TRBV2 and TRBJ1-6; D uncertain. Per germline, CDR1 SNHLY and CDR2 FYNNEI. This CDR3 is 15 amino acids long. V lost 6 bases, J lost 1 base, and 10 bases lay in between. CDR3 nucleotides: TGTGCCAGCAGGACCCGGGGTTCCTATAATTCACCCCTCCACTTT. Protein product: CASRTRGSYNSPLHF.

There are a few counts of this clonotype. CDR3 sequence: CASSLWRGIQYF. The CDR3 DNA reads TGCGCCAGCAGCCTATGGCGGGGCATTCAGTACTTC. The gene calls are TRBV4-3 and TRBJ2-4; weak D call: TRBD2 (6 bases). This CDR3 has 12 residues. Per the germline V gene, CDR1 is LGHNA and CDR2 is YSLEER. V lost 4 bases and J lost 9, with 10 bases in between.

The rearrangement joins TRBV5-1 to TRBJ2-5, with D unresolved. Per germline, CDR1 SGHRS and CDR2 YFSETQ. The V and J ends lost 8 bases and 2 bases respectively, with 13 bases between them. This CDR3 comprises 13 residues. This CDR3 reads CASSHWGQETQYF. CDR3 nucleotides: TGCGCCAGTTCCCACTGGGGACAAGAGACCCAGTACTTC.

There are a few counts of this clonotype. V gene TRBV5-1 combines with J gene TRBJ2-1; a weak D match, TRBD2 (6 bases). The CDR3 covers 17 residues. Trimming stripped 2 bases from V and 2 bases from J, with 17 bases between. Germline CDR1 reads SGHRS; CDR2 reads YFSETQ. The CDR3 loop is CASSFHPDAGPYNEQFF. The CDR3 coding sequence is TGCGCCAGCAGCTTCCACCCCGACGCGGGGCCCTACAATGAGCAGTTCTTC.

Ten or more counts support this clonotype. The chain links TRBV28 to TRBJ1-2, with a weak D call TRBD1 (5 bases). The V and J ends lost 3 bases and 2 bases respectively, with 16 bases between them. Looked up from germline, CDR1 is MDHEN and CDR2 is SYDVKM. The CDR3 consists of 16 residues. The CDR3 loop reads CASSFPSGRANYGYTF. The CDR3 DNA sequence: TGTGCCAGCAGTTTCCCGAGCGGCAGGGCGAACTATGGCTACACCTTC.

As regards this clonotype: A much larger clone lies a single base off, so this may be a read error. The rearrangement uses TRBV20-1 and TRBJ2-1; D is perhaps TRBD1 (6 bases). CDR1 is DFQATT, CDR2 SNEGSKA, per germline (reference sequence). The CDR3 runs to 17 residues. DNA of the CDR3: TGCTGTGCTAGAGACCGGGACGGGACAAGATCCTACAATGAGCAGTTCTTC. Its protein product is CCARDRDGTRSYNEQFF.

The sample holds a few counts of this clonotype. The chain has TRBV15 and TRBJ1-1; D is perhaps TRBD1 (5 bases). V gave up 5 bases and J gave up 4 bases, with 17 bases separating them. CDR1 is LNHNV, CDR2 YYDKDF, per germline (reference sequence). The CDR3 length is 15 residues. The DNA for the CDR3 is TGTGCCACCAGCCCCTCGGGAGGGGAGGGCACTGAAGCTTTCTTT. Protein product: CATSPSGGEGTEAFF.

The rearrangement joins TRBV11-2 to TRBJ2-7, with D unclear. V lost 2 bases and J 3 bases, leaving 11 bases between the germline ends. CDR3 length: 14 amino acids. Germline CDR1 SGHAT, CDR2 FQNNGV. CDR3 region: CASSLYLSNYEQYF. CDR3 coding DNA: TGTGCCAGCAGCTTATATTTGTCTAACTACGAGCAGTACTTC.

This clonotype was observed at least ten times. One junction end disagrees with the germline gene, perhaps due to a read error. The CDR3 DNA sequence: TGTGCTAGCACCGCAGGGGGCCCCACCGGGGAGCTGTTTTTT. Encoded protein: CASTAGGPTGELFF. The rearrangement joins TRBV7-7 to TRBJ2-2; TRBD1 matches 8 bases. The CDR3 has 14 amino acids. CDR1 SSHAT and CDR2 FNYEAQ come from the germline V gene (reference sequence).

The rearrangement links TRBV6-2 or TRBV6-3 to TRBJ1-5, with D tentatively TRBD1 (5 bases). Trimming removed 4 bases at V and 5 bases at J, with 12 bases between. CDR1 and CDR2 from the germline V gene are MNHEY and SVGEGT. The CDR3 runs 14 residues. The CDR3 reads CASSSLGGYQPQHF. CDR3 DNA: TGTGCCAGCAGTTCGTTGGGGGGATATCAGCCCCAGCATTTT.

This clonotype was found many times. This chain uses TRBV5-1 with TRBJ2-7; 7 bases map to TRBD1. The CDR3 is 15 amino acids. Germline CDR1 SGHRS, CDR2 YFSETQ. V was clipped by 0 bases and J by 2 bases; unmatched bases: 5. The CDR3 region is CASSLGGTAAYEQYF. As DNA, the CDR3 is TGCGCCAGCAGCTTGGGAGGGACAGCAGCCTACGAGCAGTACTTC.

This rearrangement joins TRBV29-1 to TRBJ2-7; a possible D gene is TRBD2 (6 bases). The V end was cut by 6 bases, the J end by 4 bases, with 13 bases between. The germline V gene has CDR1 SQVTM and CDR2 ANQGSEA. The CDR3 totals 12 residues. The CDR3: CSVTGVTYEQYF. The CDR3 bases are TGCAGCGTGACGGGAGTGACTTACGAGCAGTACTTC.